Sequencing of this T cell receptor (beta chain) was carried out in a study of radiotherapy plus CTLA-4 blockade in lung cancer. The CDR3 runs 15 residues. V shed 5 bases and J 6 bases; nucleotides not matched to a gene: 9. Germline V gene data show CDR1 as GTSNPN and CDR2 as SVGIG (reference sequence). Here immunoSEQ multiplex PCR was the method, and the copy in TCRdb shows in-frame clones only, minus some. The data contain 75,000 to 100,000 clones, around nine tenths of them singletons. The chain links TRBV30 to TRBJ2-7; 14 bases map to TRBD2. This TCR was recovered from a human donor with non-small cell lung cancer that progressed on radiotherapy plus ipilimumab. The sample consisted of peripheral blood, taken from a patient treated with radiotherapy plus ipilimumab. CDR3 amino acids: CAWGRLAGGPGEQYF. The CDR3 nucleotides read TGTGCCTGGGGTAGACTAGCGGGAGGGCCGGGCGAGCAGTACTTC.